This TCR beta chain was captured by sequencing in a study of blood T cell repertoires in COVID-19. About the research overall: Acute and convalescent COVID-19 samples came from the United States, Italy and Spain.

Seattle participants joined during active infection and were tracked over time. Authors' data handling: Amplification from reference gene primers served as the basis for estimated nucleated cell counts. The protocol was immunoSEQ multiplex PCR, while the TCRdb copy is restricted to in-frame clones and leaves out a portion. Clonal size and the V and J genes are those of that table, whereas D and trimming came from the DNA. The table includes some 370,000 clones, roughly 86% detected once. The sample taken for sequencing was peripheral blood. The clonotype was recovered from a woman aged 25 to 39 with COVID-19, enrolled during active disease.

This CDR3 reads CASKLQGGNQPQHF. As DNA, the CDR3 is TGTGCCAGCAAGCTACAGGGAGGCAATCAGCCCCAGCATTTT. This chain connects TRBV6-6 to TRBJ1-5, with TRBD1 as a possible D gene (6 bases). Trimming pared 7 bases from V and 2 bases from J, leaving 12 bases between. Germline CDR1 is MNHNY and CDR2 is SVGAGI (reference sequence). The CDR3 is 14 residues long.